Each of the 17 T cell receptor beta chains below was sequenced from the same sample in a study of memory CD4+ T cells and cytomegalovirus serostatus. Single viable CD3+CD4+CD8-CD45RO+ cells were sorted as the memory CD4+ T cells. TCRdb keeps only in-frame clones here, not all; method: immunoSEQ multiplex PCR. The repertoire holds approximately 52,000 clones, with just under 80% as singletons. The sample was memory CD4+ T cells from blood. The receptor set was obtained from an adult in good health and CMV-seronegative.

The chain combines TRBV6-1 with TRBJ2-5, with D tentatively TRBD1 (6 bases). The CDR3 extends over 14 amino acids. Per the germline V gene, CDR1 is MNHNS and CDR2 is SASEGT. Deletions cut 8 bases from V and 4 bases from J, with 17 bases between. The CDR3: CASFDRSMVETQYF. For the CDR3, the DNA is TGTGCCAGCTTCGACAGGTCGATGGTAGAGACCCAGTACTTC.

The J gene is TRBJ1-2, the V gene TRBV19; D is unclear. V was pared by 3 bases and J by 4 bases, with 12 bases between. The CDR3 totals 14 residues. The germline V gene encodes CDR1 LNHDA and CDR2 SQIVND (reference sequence). The CDR3 nucleotides read TGTGCCAGTAGTATTCAAGGATTTTCCTATGGCTACACCTTC. Translation gives CASSIQGFSYGYTF.

This chain uses TRBV5-4 with TRBJ2-5; a possible D gene is TRBD1 (5 bases). The CDR3 is 14 residues long. Between the trimmed V and J ends, which lost 4 bases and 5 bases, there was a span of 15 bases. CDR1 and CDR2 (germline): SGHNT, YYREEE (reference sequence). CDR3 in amino acids: CASSRWGGRETQYF. CDR3 nucleotides: TGTGCCAGCAGCCGTTGGGGCGGACGCGAGACCCAGTACTTC.

The chain is built from TRBV5-1 and TRBJ2-6; 8 bases agree with TRBD1. V shed 4 bases and J 2 bases; nucleotides not matched to a gene: 11. The CDR3 has 18 amino acids. The germline gives CDR1 SGHRS, CDR2 YFSETQ. CDR3 residues: CASSVSRQGRAGANVLTF. CDR3 DNA sequence: TGCGCCAGCAGCGTTTCGCGACAGGGGCGGGCTGGGGCCAACGTCCTGACTTTC. Based on the CDR3 plus reference TRBV5-1 and TRBJ2-6, the full variable domain is KAGVTQTPRYLIKTRGQQVTLSCSPISGHRSVSWYQQTPGQGLQFLFEYFSETQRNKGNFPGRFSGRQFSNSRSEMNVSTLELGDSALYLCASSVSRQGRAGANVLTFGAGSRLTVL.

The chain couples TRBV6-5 to TRBJ1-2; 7 bases are shared with TRBD1. V lost 6 bases to trimming and J lost 6 bases; unmatched junction nucleotides: 4. Looked up from germline, CDR1 is MNHEY and CDR2 is SVGAGI. This CDR3 is built from 12 residues. The CDR3 here is CASRTGAHGYTF. The CDR3 DNA reads as TGTGCCAGCAGAACAGGGGCACATGGCTACACCTTC.

The rearrangement links TRBV2 to TRBJ2-7; D gene ambiguous. The germline V gene has CDR1 SNHLY and CDR2 FYNNEI. This CDR3 has 15 residues. Trimming left V 6 bases short and J 3 bases short, with 18 bases between. CDR3 DNA sequence: TGTGCCAGCAGAGAGAATCCTCCGGTCTACTACGAGCAGTACTTC. Its protein product is CASRENPPVYYEQYF.

This chain joins TRBV11-2 and TRBJ2-3; D may be TRBD2 (5 bases). Deletions cut 3 bases from V and 2 bases from J, with 15 bases between. The CDR3 spans 16 residues. Germline CDR1 and CDR2: SGHAT and FQNNGV. DNA for the CDR3: TGTGCCAGCAGCTTGGACGGGGTAGGCTTCACAGATACGCAGTATTTT. As protein: CASSLDGVGFTDTQYF. The whole variable domain, filled in from reference TRBV11-2 and TRBJ2-3, reads EAGVAQSPRYKIIEKRQSVAFWCNPISGHATLYWYQQILGQGPKLLIQFQNNGVVDDSQLPKDRFSAERLKGVDSTLKIQPAKLEDSAVYLCASSLDGVGFTDTQYFGPGTRLTVL.

The rearrangement uses TRBV7-9 and TRBJ2-3; 7 bases line up with TRBD1. The germline CDR1 and CDR2 sequences are SEHNR and FQNEAQ (reference sequence). The junction had 2 bases not matched to a gene; V was cut back by 5 bases and J by 0 bases. The CDR3 totals 14 residues. The CDR3 reads CASSPDRSTDTQYF. The CDR3 DNA reads TGTGCCAGCAGCCCGGACAGGAGCACAGATACGCAGTATTTT. Drawing the rest from reference TRBV7-9 and TRBJ2-3, the complete variable domain is DTGVSQNPRHKITKRGQNVTFRCDPISEHNRLYWYRQTLGQGPEFLTYFQNEAQLEKSRLLSDRFSAERPKGSFSTLEIQRTEQGDSAMYLCASSPDRSTDTQYFGPGTRLTVL.

This clone was observed a single time. The gene calls are TRBV4-3 and TRBJ2-5, with 7 bases identical to TRBD2. The germline V gene has CDR1 LGHNA and CDR2 YSLEER. J lost 1 base, V lost 1 base, and 0 bases had no gene match. This CDR3 region has 14 residues. The CDR3 nucleotides are TGCGCCAGCAGCCAAGGGGGGGGCCAAGAGACCCAGTACTTC. It encodes CASSQGGGQETQYF.

This chain joins TRBV7-2 and TRBJ1-4; D gene unclear. CDR1 and CDR2 (germline): SGHTA, FQGNSA. Trimming left V 2 bases short and J 7 bases short, with 11 bases between. This CDR3 contains 14 residues. The CDR3 DNA reads TGTGCCAGCAGCTTAATGGGTTGGGGTGAAAAACTGTTTTTT. Translating it yields CASSLMGWGEKLFF.

The rearrangement links TRBV30 to TRBJ2-6, with 7 nucleotides matching TRBD1. CDR3 size: 17 residues. Germline V gene lookup returns CDR1 GTSNPN and CDR2 SVGIG (reference sequence). Trimming at V came to 3 bases and at J to 0 bases, leaving 8 bases not matched to a gene. The CDR3 loop is CAWRLRGTLSGANVLTF. For the CDR3, the DNA is TGTGCCTGGAGACTCAGGGGGACCCTCTCTGGGGCCAACGTCCTGACTTTC.

The chain recombines TRBV6-5 with TRBJ2-1; TRBD2 matches 9 bases. Germline CDR1 and CDR2: MNHEY and SVGAGI. The CDR3 covers 15 residues. Unmatched junction bases numbered 6, after V lost 2 bases and J lost 7 bases. The CDR3 here is CASSYNGGGGNEQFF. For the CDR3, the DNA is TGTGCCAGCAGTTACAATGGCGGGGGGGGGAATGAGCAGTTCTTC.

The sample holds a few counts of this clone. The V call is TRBV5-4, the J call TRBJ1-1, with a possible D match to TRBD1 (6 bases). This CDR3 is built from 14 residues. With 6 bases removed from V and 4 bases from J, the gap between germline ends came to 16 bases. Germline CDR1 is SGHNT and CDR2 is YYREEE (reference sequence). The CDR3 sequence is CASKKGGVSTEAFF. The CDR3 coding sequence is TGTGCCAGCAAAAAAGGGGGGGTAAGCACTGAAGCTTTCTTT.

This clone was seen only a few times. The CDR3 reads CASSQDGKAEETQYF. CDR3 nucleotides: TGCGCCAGCAGCCAAGATGGGAAGGCAGAAGAGACCCAGTACTTC. J is TRBJ2-5 and V is TRBV4-3; no reliable D call. The germline V gene encodes CDR1 LGHNA and CDR2 YSLEER. This CDR3 spans 15 amino acids. Deletions cut 0 bases from V and 3 bases from J, with 11 bases between.

The chain combines TRBV27 with TRBJ1-2; TRBD1 might be the D (5 bases). V was clipped by 5 bases and J by 7 bases, with 17 bases between them. The CDR3 is 14 residues long. Germline assignment: CDR1 MNHEY and CDR2 SMNVEV (reference sequence). CDR3 sequence: CASSPKGGVGGYTF. The CDR3 bases are TGTGCCAGCAGTCCTAAGGGAGGGGTAGGTGGCTACACCTTC.

This clone was seen a handful of times. The rearrangement uses TRBV7-6 and TRBJ1-3; possibly TRBD1 for D (5 bases). The germline gives CDR1 SGHVS, CDR2 FNYEAQ. V lost 1 base and J lost 0, with 7 bases in between. The CDR3 length is 15 residues. CDR3 in amino acids: CASSLGGSSGNTIYF. The CDR3 nucleotides are TGTGCCAGCAGCTTAGGGGGGAGCTCTGGAAACACCATATATTTT.

This chain connects TRBV30 to TRBJ1-1; D is unresolved. V gave up 3 bases and J gave up 5 bases, with 16 bases separating them. Germline V gene data show CDR1 as GTSNPN and CDR2 as SVGIG (reference sequence). The CDR3 consists of 14 residues. The CDR3 loop is CAWSRRAPGTEAFF. In nucleotides, the CDR3 is TGTGCCTGGAGCCGGAGGGCCCCGGGGACTGAAGCTTTCTTT.